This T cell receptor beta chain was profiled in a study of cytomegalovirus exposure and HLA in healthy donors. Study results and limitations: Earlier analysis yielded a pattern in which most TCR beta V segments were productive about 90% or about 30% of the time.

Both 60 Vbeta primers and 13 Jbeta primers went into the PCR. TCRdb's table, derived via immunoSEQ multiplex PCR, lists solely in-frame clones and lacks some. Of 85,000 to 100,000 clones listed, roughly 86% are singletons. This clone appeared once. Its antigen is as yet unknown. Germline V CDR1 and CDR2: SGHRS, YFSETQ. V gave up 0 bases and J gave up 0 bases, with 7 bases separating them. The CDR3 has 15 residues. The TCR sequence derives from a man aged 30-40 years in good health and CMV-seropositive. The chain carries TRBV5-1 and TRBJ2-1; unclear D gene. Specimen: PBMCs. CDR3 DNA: TGCGCCAGCAGCTTGGGAGAGAGCTCCTACAATGAGCAGTTCTTC. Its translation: CASSLGESSYNEQFF. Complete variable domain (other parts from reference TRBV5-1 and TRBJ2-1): KAGVTQTPRYLIKTRGQQVTLSCSPISGHRSVSWYQQTPGQGLQFLFEYFSETQRNKGNFPGRFSGRQFSNSRSEMNVSTLELGDSALYLCASSLGESSYNEQFFGPGTRLTVL.